This TCR beta chain stems from a study of T cells in Graves' hyperthyroidism and ophthalmopathy. At least ten counts were recorded for this clonotype. Hyperthyroidism patients were newly diagnosed, had disease duration under 2 months, and were aged 18 to 65 years. Patients showing uncontrolled infection, other autoimmune disease, pregnancy or lactation were ineligible. RNA transcripts provided the source from which TCR beta CDR3 regions were amplified. A first-round RT-PCR of the TCR CDR3 used the HTBI primer set. TCRdb processed the multiplex PCR reads anew with MiXCR; each CDR3 protein has one entry. The sample holds about 720,000 distinct CDR3 sequences, over 15% seen once. CDR1 and CDR2 from the germline V gene are MNHNY and SVGAGI (reference sequence). V lost 2 bases, J lost 3 bases, and 14 bases stayed unmatched. This CDR3 has 18 amino acids.

This chain links TRBV6-6 with TRBJ2-5, with 8 positions matching TRBD1. This sequence originates from a woman aged 50 to 60 with Graves' hyperthyroidism that later progressed to Graves' ophthalmopathy. Sample: blood. CDR3: CASSYDHPGQGVEETQYF. The CDR3, as DNA: TGTGCCAGCAGTTACGACCACCCCGGACAGGGCGTTGAAGAGACCCAGTACTTC.